This is a list of T cell receptor beta chains from one sample in a study of cytomegalovirus exposure and HLA in healthy donors. The method was immunoSEQ multiplex PCR; TCRdb's version includes in-frame clones alone and lacks a portion of them. There are about 200,000 clones in the sample; 65% to 85% occur only once, and approximately 3% lies in the top ten. The sample taken for sequencing was PBMCs. The receptors were gathered from a woman in her twenties or thirties in good health and CMV-seronegative. Each CDR3 is given with its conserved first and last residue. D genes are given only for firm matches. Expanded clones get a size class; other rows say once, few or many, or leave the size out.

size	V	J	D	CDR3	DNA
NA	TRBV21-1	TRBJ1-5	NA	CASSIRQGRKNQPQHF	TGTGCCAGCAGCATTCGACAGGGGAGAAAGAATCAGCCCCAGCATTTT
NA	TRBV4-1	TRBJ1-5	NA	CASSQVLGQGGQPQHF	TGCGCCAGCAGCCAAGTTTTAGGGCAGGGAGGTCAGCCCCAGCATTTT
NA	TRBV6-6	TRBJ2-3	NA	CASSYLTGTDTQYF	TGTGCCAGCAGTTACTTGACTGGCACAGATACGCAGTATTTT
NA	TRBV6-5	TRBJ1-1	NA	CASRKGGLNTEAFF	TGTGCCAGCAGGAAAGGGGGATTGAACACTGAAGCTTTCTTT
NA	TRBV7-2	TRBJ2-7	TRBD2	CASTTSGHSYEQYF	TGTGCCAGCACCACTAGCGGGCACTCCTACGAGCAGTACTTC
NA	TRBV10-3	TRBJ2-1	TRBD2	CATSPGLADNEQFF	TGTGCCACCTCTCCGGGACTAGCGGACAATGAGCAGTTCTTC
NA	TRBV5-1	TRBJ2-7	NA	CASSWTALPSEQYF	TGCGCCAGCAGCTGGACAGCCCTTCCCTCCGAGCAGTACTTC
NA	TRBV10-3	TRBJ2-5	TRBD2	CAMRLAGDGKQYF	TGTGCCATGCGACTAGCGGGAGATGGAAAGCAGTACTTC
NA	TRBV7-8	TRBJ2-5	NA	CASTRDRETQYF	TGTGCCAGCACCCGAGACAGGGAGACCCAGTACTTC
NA	TRBV10-3	TRBJ1-1	NA	CAISDREGTEAFF	TGTGCCATCAGTGACAGGGAGGGCACTGAAGCTTTCTTT
NA	TRBV2	TRBJ2-7	TRBD1	CASNPDRYSYEQYF	TGTGCCAGCAACCCGGACAGGTATTCCTACGAGCAGTACTTC
few	TRBV7-9	TRBJ2-7	TRBD2	CASSRLAVHEQYF	TGTGCCAGCAGCAGACTAGCTGTCCACGAGCAGTACTTC
NA	TRBV5-5	TRBJ2-7	TRBD1	CASSLGQGFYEQYF	TGTGCCAGCAGCTTAGGACAGGGGTTCTACGAGCAGTACTTC
NA	TRBV5-1	TRBJ2-7	NA	CASSPALGTLYEQYF	TGCGCCAGCAGTCCGGCCCTGGGCACCCTCTACGAGCAGTACTTC
NA	TRBV18	TRBJ2-3	NA	CASSPSGLSTDTQYF	TGTGCCAGCTCACCTAGCGGCCTAAGCACAGATACGCAGTATTTT
few	TRBV6-6	TRBJ1-2	NA	CASSLQATGYTF	TGTGCCAGCAGCCTCCAAGCGACTGGCTACACCTTC
few	TRBV7-7	TRBJ2-3	NA	CASSHGTTDTQYF	TGTGCTAGCAGCCATGGGACTACAGATACGCAGTATTTT
few	TRBV6-5	TRBJ1-2	NA	CASSSWRDGSNYGYTF	TGTGCCAGCAGTTCGTGGAGGGACGGATCTAACTATGGCTACACCTTC
NA	TRBV4-1	TRBJ2-5	NA	CASSPSGVAGRGETQYF	TGCGCCAGCAGCCCGTCTGGGGTTGCGGGAAGGGGAGAGACCCAGTACTTC
NA	TRBV29-1	TRBJ1-2	NA	CSVVGGVNYGYTF	TGCAGCGTTGTTGGGGGGGTTAACTATGGCTACACCTTC
NA	TRBV19	TRBJ1-1	NA	CASSIRGRTEAFF	TGTGCCAGTAGTATTAGGGGCCGGACTGAAGCTTTCTTT
NA	TRBV28	TRBJ2-7	TRBD2	CASSLWVGGSSYEQYF	TGTGCCAGCAGTTTATGGGTGGGAGGGAGCTCCTACGAGCAGTACTTC
NA	TRBV6-5	TRBJ2-3	NA	CASTLASTDTQYF	TGTGCCAGCACCCTAGCGAGCACAGATACGCAGTATTTT
NA	TRBV4-1	TRBJ1-2	NA	CASSQSRDTYYGYTF	TGCGCCAGCAGCCAAAGCCGGGACACGTACTATGGCTACACCTTC
NA	TRBV27	TRBJ2-5	NA	CASSPRQEQYF	TGTGCCAGCAGTCCGCGACAGGAGCAGTACTTC
once	TRBV5-4	TRBJ2-7	NA	CASSLAIGGYEQYF	TGTGCCAGCAGCTTGGCCATCGGGGGATACGAGCAGTACTTC